One and the same sample provided the 25 T cell receptor beta chains below, sequenced in a study of blood T cell repertoires in COVID-19. Measured with immunoSEQ multiplex PCR; TCRdb has only the in-frame clones, and not every one. The sample lists 350,000 to 450,000 clones; 85% were seen once. Specimen: peripheral blood. The receptor source for this set is a woman between 18 and 29 years old with acute or convalescent COVID-19.

This clone is deemed medium-sized. The V and J genes are TRBV19 and TRBJ2-2, with D uncertain. CDR3 length: 15 residues. Trimming removed 5 bases from V and 4 bases from J, with 14 bases in between. In germline, CDR1 is LNHDA, CDR2 SQIVND (reference sequence). The CDR3 coding sequence is TGTGCCAGTAGTTCCTCCCTTCGGAGCACCGGGGAGCTGTTTTTT. This sequence encodes CASSSSLRSTGELFF.

This clone has just one count. The chain joins TRBV2 to TRBJ1-3; the match to TRBD1 covers 8 bases. This CDR3 has 13 amino acids. CDR1 and CDR2 from the germline V gene are SNHLY and FYNNEI. V was clipped by 6 bases and J by 6 bases; unmatched bases: 4. In DNA form, the CDR3 reads TGTGCCAGCAGCCCAGGGGGCGAAAACACCATATATTTT. Amino acid sequence: CASSPGGENTIYF.

The chain combines TRBV15 with TRBJ1-4; TRBD1 matches at 7 bases. Germline V CDR1 and CDR2: LNHNV, YYDKDF (reference sequence). Germline trimming cut 2 bases from V and 8 bases from J; bases unmatched to any gene: 8. The length of the CDR3 is 15 residues. The CDR3 reads CATSRPGQSWEKLFF. The CDR3 DNA reads as TGTGCCACCAGCAGACCGGGACAGTCCTGGGAAAAACTGTTTTTT.

This clone was detected once. The chain uses TRBV4-1 and TRBJ2-2, with D maybe TRBD1 (6 bases). This CDR3 has 14 residues. In germline, CDR1 is MGHRA, CDR2 YSYEKL. Trimming pared 4 bases from V and 11 bases from J, leaving 17 bases between. Here the CDR3 reads CASSPGVGASELFF. In DNA, the CDR3 is TGCGCCAGCAGCCCTGGGGTGGGGGCCTCTGAGCTGTTTTTT.

CDR3 in DNA: TGTGCCAGCAGCTTGGGACAGGGGGCGGGCAATCAGCCCCAGCATTTT. The encoded protein is CASSLGQGAGNQPQHF. The J gene is TRBJ1-5, the V gene TRBV5-5; TRBD1 agrees at 10 bases. Looked up from germline, CDR1 is SGHKS and CDR2 is YYEKEE (reference sequence). Losses at the gene ends were 0 bases for V and 2 bases for J; bases not matched to a gene: 2. The CDR3 covers 16 residues.

The rearrangement joins TRBV6-1 to TRBJ2-7; maybe TRBD2 (5 bases). CDR3 length equals 14 residues. The V gene lost 2 bases and the J gene lost 3 bases, with 11 bases spanning the gap. The germline V gene has CDR1 MNHNS and CDR2 SASEGT. The CDR3 sequence is CASSEIWGDYEQYF. CDR3 DNA: TGTGCCAGCAGTGAAATTTGGGGAGACTACGAGCAGTACTTC.

V usage is TRBV29-1 and J usage is TRBJ1-1; 10 bases agree with TRBD1. The germline gives CDR1 SQVTM, CDR2 ANQGSEA. With V trimmed by 6 bases and J by 0 bases, 4 bases remained unmatched. CDR3 length: 14 residues. In nucleotides, the CDR3 is TGCAGCGTCCCGACAGGGGGCATGAACACTGAAGCTTTCTTT. Protein product: CSVPTGGMNTEAFF.

The chain links TRBV19 to TRBJ2-2, with 8 bases identical to TRBD1. CDR1 and CDR2 (germline): LNHDA, SQIVND (reference sequence). The CDR3 has 15 residues. Unmatched junction bases numbered 6, after V lost 7 bases and J lost 2 bases. CDR3 DNA sequence: TGTGCCAGTACCCGGACAGGGTTTAACACCGGGGAGCTGTTTTTT. Translation: CASTRTGFNTGELFF.

The chain links TRBV30 to TRBJ1-6, with a weak D call TRBD1 (5 bases). This CDR3 is 13 amino acids long. V shed 4 bases and J shed 10 bases, with 14 bases lying between them. The germline CDR1 and CDR2 sequences are GTSNPN and SVGIG (reference sequence). The CDR3 DNA sequence: TGTGCCTGGACCGAGGAGGGACCCTCACCCCTCCACTTT. This translates into CAWTEEGPSPLHF.

This chain connects TRBV4-1 to TRBJ1-1, with a tentative D call TRBD1 (6 bases). CDR1 is MGHRA and CDR2 is YSYEKL in the germline V gene. The CDR3 loop spans 15 amino acids. Trimming removed 2 bases from V and 6 bases from J, with 16 bases in between. The CDR3 nucleotides read TGCGCCAGCAGCCAAACCAAACAGGGTTCACCTGAAGCTTTCTTT. Its translation is CASSQTKQGSPEAFF.

The J gene is TRBJ1-2, the V gene TRBV6-5; D unclear. The CDR3 spans 13 residues. Germline V gives CDR1 MNHEY, CDR2 SVGAGI. The V gene lost 6 bases and the J gene lost 2 bases, with 10 bases spanning the gap. CDR3 coding DNA: TGTGCCAGCAGCCGCGGAGGGAACTATGGCTACACCTTC. Translated, it gives CASSRGGNYGYTF.

The chain recombines TRBV30 with TRBJ2-1; 10 bases line up with TRBD2. Trimming took 8 bases from V and 7 from J; bases not matched to a gene: 11. This CDR3 is 14 amino acids long. Germline values: CDR1 GTSNPN, CDR2 SVGIG (reference sequence). The CDR3: CARVRAGGPNEQFF. The CDR3, as DNA: TGTGCCCGGGTAAGAGCGGGGGGGCCGAATGAGCAGTTCTTC.

The J gene is TRBJ2-7, the V gene TRBV3-1 (or the pseudogene TRBV3-2); D is perhaps TRBD2 (5 bases). Germline V gene data show CDR1 as LGHDT and CDR2 as YNNKEL (reference sequence). The CDR3 is made up of 16 amino acids. V was pared by 3 bases and J by 3 bases, with 18 bases between. DNA for the CDR3: TGTGCCAGCAGCCAGGGGAACAGAGGGCGCCTCTACGAGCAGTACTTC. It specifies CASSQGNRGRLYEQYF.

The chain joins TRBV19 to TRBJ2-1, with D hard to call. V was pared by 4 bases and J by 4 bases, with 14 bases between. Germline loops: CDR1 LNHDA, CDR2 SQIVND (reference sequence). The CDR3 is made up of 15 amino acids. CDR3 protein: CASSKHETLYNEQFF. DNA of the CDR3: TGTGCCAGTAGTAAGCACGAGACTCTTTACAATGAGCAGTTCTTC.

V usage is TRBV30 and J usage is TRBJ2-7; TRBD2 aligns across 7 bases. Germline V gene lookup returns CDR1 GTSNPN and CDR2 SVGIG (reference sequence). The CDR3 extends over 12 amino acids. V shed 2 bases and J 3 bases; nucleotides not matched to a gene: 1. CDR3 amino acids: CAWSRGDYEQYF. The DNA of the CDR3 is TGTGCCTGGAGTCGGGGGGACTACGAGCAGTACTTC.

V is TRBV5-1 and J is TRBJ2-1; 7 bases agree with TRBD2. The CDR3 has 15 residues. Germline V gene data show CDR1 as SGHRS and CDR2 as YFSETQ. Germline trimming cut 3 bases from V and 7 bases from J; bases unmatched to any gene: 10. CDR3 in DNA: TGCGCCAGCAGCTCCCGCGGGAGTATTGATAATGAGCAGTTCTTC. This gives the protein CASSSRGSIDNEQFF. Full variable domain (missing parts from reference TRBV5-1 and TRBJ2-1): KAGVTQTPRYLIKTRGQQVTLSCSPISGHRSVSWYQQTPGQGLQFLFEYFSETQRNKGNFPGRFSGRQFSNSRSEMNVSTLELGDSALYLCASSSRGSIDNEQFFGPGTRLTVL.

The CDR3: CAISGSGTGVGGYTF. In DNA, the CDR3 is TGTGCCATCAGTGGGTCTGGGACAGGGGTAGGTGGCTACACCTTC. The genes are TRBV10-3 and TRBJ1-2, with TRBD1 identical over 10 bases. Germline V gene sequence: CDR1 ENHRY, CDR2 SYGVKD. V shed 4 bases, J shed 7 bases, and the junction held 9 bases outside the gene matches. CDR3 size: 15 residues.

J is TRBJ2-2 and V is TRBV30; D not certain. V lost 4 bases and J lost 8, with 17 bases in between. CDR1 GTSNPN and CDR2 SVGIG come from the germline V gene (reference sequence). This CDR3 is built from 14 residues. CDR3 nucleotides: TGTGCCTGGACTCTTAGCCTTCCGGAGGGGGAGCTGTTTTTT. This sequence encodes CAWTLSLPEGELFF. Looking up the rest from reference TRBV30 and TRBJ2-2 gives the full variable domain: SQTIHQWPATLVQPVGSPLSLECTVEGTSNPNLYWYRQAAGRGLQLLFYSVGIGQISSEVPQNLSASRPQDRQFILSSKKLLLSDSGFYLCAWTLSLPEGELFFGEGSRLTVL.

The rearrangement uses TRBV12-3 or TRBV12-4 and TRBJ1-1; maybe TRBD1 (5 bases). The ends were cut back, 6 bases at V and 4 bases at J, with 9 bases in the middle. The CDR3 spans 12 residues. This CDR3 is CASSDSSTEAFF. In DNA form, the CDR3 reads TGTGCCAGCAGCGACAGCTCCACTGAAGCTTTCTTT.

CDR3 in DNA: TGTGCCAGCAGTCTCAAATACGGGGGTAAGGATGGGCAGTTCTTC. Protein product: CASSLKYGGKDGQFF. The rearrangement joins TRBV6-5 to TRBJ2-1; tentative D call: TRBD2 (6 bases). The V end was cut by 5 bases, the J end by 12 bases, with 23 bases between. CDR1 MNHEY and CDR2 SVGAGI come from the germline V gene. The CDR3 is 15 residues long.

The rearrangement joins TRBV18 to TRBJ1-1; D is perhaps TRBD1 (5 bases). With 1 base removed from V and 1 base from J, the gap between germline ends came to 16 bases. There are 17 residues in the CDR3. Germline CDR1 reads KGHSH; CDR2 reads LQKENI. CDR3 DNA: TGTGCCAGCTCACCACTTAGATCGCAGGGCTCGAACACTGAAGCTTTCTTT. Residues: CASSPLRSQGSNTEAFF.

This rearrangement joins TRBV15 to TRBJ2-7; 9 nucleotides line up with TRBD1. Germline trimming cut 1 base from V and 2 bases from J; bases unmatched to any gene: 3. Germline V gene sequence: CDR1 LNHNV, CDR2 YYDKDF (reference sequence). This CDR3 comprises 15 residues. CDR3 sequence reads: CATSRVGQGPYEQYF. DNA of the CDR3: TGTGCCACCAGCAGAGTGGGACAGGGCCCCTACGAGCAGTACTTC.

The chain is built from TRBV7-9 and TRBJ2-1, with 8 positions matching TRBD2. CDR1 and CDR2 (germline): SEHNR, FQNEAQ (reference sequence). This CDR3 spans 17 amino acids. Losses at the gene ends were 4 bases for V and 0 bases for J; bases not matched to a gene: 8. CDR3 residues: CASSSPPREDSYNEQFF. The CDR3 DNA reads as TGTGCCAGCAGCTCCCCCCCGCGGGAGGACTCCTACAATGAGCAGTTCTTC.

The chain joins TRBV2 to TRBJ2-3, with 12 bases identical to TRBD2. Unmatched junction bases numbered 1, after V lost 6 bases and J lost 0 bases. The CDR3 is made up of 15 amino acids. Germline V gives CDR1 SNHLY, CDR2 FYNNEI. The CDR3 sequence is CASRGTSGSTDTQYF. The CDR3 region has the DNA TGTGCCAGCAGGGGGACTAGCGGGAGCACAGATACGCAGTATTTT.

The V and J genes are TRBV3-1 (or the pseudogene TRBV3-2) and TRBJ2-3; D is perhaps TRBD2 (5 bases). The germline V and J ends were trimmed by 6 bases and 4 bases, with 11 bases remaining between them. Germline V gene lookup returns CDR1 LGHDT and CDR2 YNNKEL (reference sequence). This CDR3 has 13 residues. The CDR3 reads CASRVRGADTQYF. Here the CDR3 DNA reads TGTGCCAGCAGGGTCCGGGGAGCAGATACGCAGTATTTT.